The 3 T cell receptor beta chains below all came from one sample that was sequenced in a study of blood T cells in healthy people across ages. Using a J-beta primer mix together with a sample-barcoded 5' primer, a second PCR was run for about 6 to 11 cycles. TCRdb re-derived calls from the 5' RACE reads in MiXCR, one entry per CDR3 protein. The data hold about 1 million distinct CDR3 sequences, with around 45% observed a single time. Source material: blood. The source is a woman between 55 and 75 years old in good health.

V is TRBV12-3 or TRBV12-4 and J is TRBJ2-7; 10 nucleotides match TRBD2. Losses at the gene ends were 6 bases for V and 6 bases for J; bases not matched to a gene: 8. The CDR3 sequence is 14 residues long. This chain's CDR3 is CASSPSGRAAEQYF. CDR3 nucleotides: TGTGCCAGCAGCCCCAGCGGGAGGGCCGCCGAGCAGTACTTC.

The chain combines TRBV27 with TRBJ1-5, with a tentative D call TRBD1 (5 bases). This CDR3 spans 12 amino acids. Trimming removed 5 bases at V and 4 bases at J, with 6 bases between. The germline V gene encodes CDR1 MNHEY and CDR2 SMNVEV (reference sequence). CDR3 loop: CASSKGNQPQHF. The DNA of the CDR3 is TGTGCCAGCAGTAAGGGGAATCAGCCCCAGCATTTT.

CDR3 residues: CASSRTGGAGSYNEQYF. The CDR3 DNA is TGTGCCAGCAGTAGGACAGGGGGCGCCGGTTCCTACAATGAGCAGTACTTC. V is TRBV28 and J is TRBJ2-5; 11 bases fit TRBD1. V lost 5 bases to trimming and J lost 11 bases; unmatched junction nucleotides: 19. CDR3 length equals 17 residues. The germline gives CDR1 MDHEN, CDR2 SYDVKM.